The 3 T cell receptor beta chains presented below share a single source sample, sequenced in a study of cytomegalovirus exposure and HLA in healthy donors. The PCR ran on 60 Vbeta and 13 Jbeta primers. This table comes from immunoSEQ multiplex PCR, and its TCRdb copy is limited to in-frame clones, with some not included. The listing records 45,000 to 60,000 clones. The specimen sequenced was PBMCs. The receptor set was obtained from a woman in her forties in good health and CMV-seronegative.

This sequence joins TRBV18 and TRBJ1-2, with 7 nucleotides matching TRBD1. V lost 3 bases, J lost 7 bases, and 11 bases stayed unmatched. CDR1 KGHSH and CDR2 LQKENI come from the germline V gene. The CDR3 runs 15 residues. The CDR3 DNA is TGTGCCAGCTCACCTTCTGTGAAGGGGGCGCGTGGCTACACCTTC. It is translated as CASSPSVKGARGYTF.

The chain links TRBV28 to TRBJ1-1; D is perhaps TRBD1 (5 bases). This CDR3 is built from 15 residues. Germline-derived CDR1 and CDR2 are MDHEN and SYDVKM. Trimming left V 1 base short and J 1 base short, with 10 bases between. The CDR3 sequence is CASSLFPGWNTEAFF. The CDR3, as DNA: TGTGCCAGCAGTTTATTTCCAGGGTGGAACACTGAAGCTTTCTTT.

The chain uses TRBV7-9 and TRBJ2-7; D is perhaps TRBD1 (6 bases). The CDR3 extends over 14 amino acids. The germline V and J ends were trimmed by 5 bases and 3 bases, with 14 bases remaining between them. Germline values: CDR1 SEHNR, CDR2 FQNEAQ (reference sequence). The CDR3 sequence is CASSPPRTVYEQYF. The CDR3 bases are TGTGCCAGCAGCCCCCCCCGGACAGTCTACGAGCAGTACTTC.